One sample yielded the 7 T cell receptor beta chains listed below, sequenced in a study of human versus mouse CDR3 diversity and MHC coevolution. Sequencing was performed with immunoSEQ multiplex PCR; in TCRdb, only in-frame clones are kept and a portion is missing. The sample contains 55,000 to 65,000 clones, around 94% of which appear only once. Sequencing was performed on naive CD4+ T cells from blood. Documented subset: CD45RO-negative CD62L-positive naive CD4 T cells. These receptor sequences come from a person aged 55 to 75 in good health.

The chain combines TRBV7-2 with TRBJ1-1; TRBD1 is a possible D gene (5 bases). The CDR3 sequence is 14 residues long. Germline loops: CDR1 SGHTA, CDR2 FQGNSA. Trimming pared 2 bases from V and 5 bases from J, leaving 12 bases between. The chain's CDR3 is CASSLIRGGTEAFF. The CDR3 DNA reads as TGTGCCAGCAGCTTAATTCGGGGGGGGACTGAAGCTTTCTTT. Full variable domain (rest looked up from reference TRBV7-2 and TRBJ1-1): GAGVSQSPSNKVTEKGKDVELRCDPISGHTALYWYRQSLGQGLEFLIYFQGNSAPDKSGLPSDRFSAERTGGSVSTLTIQRTQQEDSAVYLCASSLIRGGTEAFFGQGTRLTVV.

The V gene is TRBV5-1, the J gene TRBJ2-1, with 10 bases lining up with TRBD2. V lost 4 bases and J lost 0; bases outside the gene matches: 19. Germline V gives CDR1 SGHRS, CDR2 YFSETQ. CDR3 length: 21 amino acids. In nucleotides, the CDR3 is TGCGCCAGCAGCACCCCCTCGGGGACTAGCGCGAACCCGAGCTCCTACAATGAGCAGTTCTTC. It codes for CASSTPSGTSANPSSYNEQFF. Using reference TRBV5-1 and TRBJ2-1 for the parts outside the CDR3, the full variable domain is KAGVTQTPRYLIKTRGQQVTLSCSPISGHRSVSWYQQTPGQGLQFLFEYFSETQRNKGNFPGRFSGRQFSNSRSEMNVSTLELGDSALYLCASSTPSGTSANPSSYNEQFFGPGTRLTVL.

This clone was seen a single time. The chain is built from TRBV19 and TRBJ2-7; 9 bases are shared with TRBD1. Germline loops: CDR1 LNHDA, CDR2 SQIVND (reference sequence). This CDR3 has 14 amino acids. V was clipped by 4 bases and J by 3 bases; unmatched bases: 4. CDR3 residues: CASSTLGQGYEQYF. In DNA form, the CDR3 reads TGTGCCAGTAGTACACTGGGACAGGGCTACGAGCAGTACTTC.

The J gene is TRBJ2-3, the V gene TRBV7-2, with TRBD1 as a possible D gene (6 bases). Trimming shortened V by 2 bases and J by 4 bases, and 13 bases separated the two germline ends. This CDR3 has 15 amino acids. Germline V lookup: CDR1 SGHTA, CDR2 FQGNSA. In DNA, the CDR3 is TGTGCCAGCAGCTTATTGTTGGGGGCGGCAGATACGCAGTATTTT. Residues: CASSLLLGAADTQYF. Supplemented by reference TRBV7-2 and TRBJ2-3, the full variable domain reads GAGVSQSPSNKVTEKGKDVELRCDPISGHTALYWYRQSLGQGLEFLIYFQGNSAPDKSGLPSDRFSAERTGGSVSTLTIQRTQQEDSAVYLCASSLLLGAADTQYFGPGTRLTVL.

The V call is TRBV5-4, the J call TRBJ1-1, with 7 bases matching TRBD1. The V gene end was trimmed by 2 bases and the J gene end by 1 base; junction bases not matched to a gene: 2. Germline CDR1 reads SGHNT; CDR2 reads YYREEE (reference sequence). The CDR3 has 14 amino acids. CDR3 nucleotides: TGTGCCAGCAGCTTCCCAGGGGGGAACACTGAAGCTTTCTTT. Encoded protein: CASSFPGGNTEAFF.

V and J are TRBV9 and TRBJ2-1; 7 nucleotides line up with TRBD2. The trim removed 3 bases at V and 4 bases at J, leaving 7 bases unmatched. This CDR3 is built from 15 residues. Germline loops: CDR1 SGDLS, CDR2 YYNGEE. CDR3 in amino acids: CASSATREGYNEQFF. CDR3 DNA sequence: TGTGCCAGCAGCGCCACTAGGGAGGGGTACAATGAGCAGTTCTTC. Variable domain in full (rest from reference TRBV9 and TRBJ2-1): DSGVTQTPKHLITATGQRVTLRCSPRSGDLSVYWYQQSLDQGLQFLIQYYNGEERAKGNILERFSAQQFPDLHSELNLSSLELGDSALYFCASSATREGYNEQFFGPGTRLTVL.

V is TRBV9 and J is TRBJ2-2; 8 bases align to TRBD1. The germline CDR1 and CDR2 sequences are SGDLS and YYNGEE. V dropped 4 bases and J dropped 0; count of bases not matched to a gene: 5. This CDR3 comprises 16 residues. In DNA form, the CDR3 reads TGTGCCAGCAGCACAGGACAGGGAACGAACACCGGGGAGCTGTTTTTT. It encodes CASSTGQGTNTGELFF.